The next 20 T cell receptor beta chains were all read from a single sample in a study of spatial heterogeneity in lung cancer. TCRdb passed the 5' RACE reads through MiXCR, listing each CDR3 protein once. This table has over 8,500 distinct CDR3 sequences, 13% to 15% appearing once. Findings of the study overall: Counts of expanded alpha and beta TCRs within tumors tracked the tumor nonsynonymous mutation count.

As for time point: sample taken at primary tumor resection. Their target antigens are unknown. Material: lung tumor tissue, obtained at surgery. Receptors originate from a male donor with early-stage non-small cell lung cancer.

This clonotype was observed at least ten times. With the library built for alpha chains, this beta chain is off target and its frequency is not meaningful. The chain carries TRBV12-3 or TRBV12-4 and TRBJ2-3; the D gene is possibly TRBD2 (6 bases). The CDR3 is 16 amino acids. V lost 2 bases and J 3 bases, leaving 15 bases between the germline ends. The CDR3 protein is CASSLHLSGRTDTQYF. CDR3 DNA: TGTGCCAGCAGTTTACACCTTAGCGGTCGGACAGATACGCAGTATTTT.

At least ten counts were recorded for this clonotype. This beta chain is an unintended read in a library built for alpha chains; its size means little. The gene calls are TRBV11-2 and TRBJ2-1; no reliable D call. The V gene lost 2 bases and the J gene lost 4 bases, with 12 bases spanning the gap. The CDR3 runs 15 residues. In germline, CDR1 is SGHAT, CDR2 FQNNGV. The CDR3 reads CASSLSDQTYNEQFF. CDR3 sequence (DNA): TGTGCCAGCAGCTTATCAGACCAGACGTACAATGAGCAGTTCTTC.

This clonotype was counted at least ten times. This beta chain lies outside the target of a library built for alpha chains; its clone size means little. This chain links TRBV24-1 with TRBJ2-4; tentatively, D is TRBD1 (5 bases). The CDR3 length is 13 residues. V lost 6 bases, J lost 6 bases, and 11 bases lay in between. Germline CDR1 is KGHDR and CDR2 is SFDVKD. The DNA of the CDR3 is TGTGCCACCAGTCTGGGGCAGTCAAACATTCAGTACTTC. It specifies CATSLGQSNIQYF.

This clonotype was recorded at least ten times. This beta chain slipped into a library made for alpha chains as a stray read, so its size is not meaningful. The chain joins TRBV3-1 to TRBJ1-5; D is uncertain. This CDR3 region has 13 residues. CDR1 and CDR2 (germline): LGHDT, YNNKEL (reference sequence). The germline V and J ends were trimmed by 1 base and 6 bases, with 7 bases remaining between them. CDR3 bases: TGTGCCAGCAGCCAAGGTCGGGCTCAGCCCCAGCATTTT. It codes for CASSQGRAQPQHF.

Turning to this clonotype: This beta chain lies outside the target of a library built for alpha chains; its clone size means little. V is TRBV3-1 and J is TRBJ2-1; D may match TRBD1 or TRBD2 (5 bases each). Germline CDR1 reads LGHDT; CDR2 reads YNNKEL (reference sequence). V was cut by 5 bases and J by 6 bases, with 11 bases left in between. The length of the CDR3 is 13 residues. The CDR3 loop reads CASSYRDPNEQFF. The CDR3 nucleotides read TGTGCCAGCAGCTACCGGGACCCCAATGAGCAGTTCTTC.

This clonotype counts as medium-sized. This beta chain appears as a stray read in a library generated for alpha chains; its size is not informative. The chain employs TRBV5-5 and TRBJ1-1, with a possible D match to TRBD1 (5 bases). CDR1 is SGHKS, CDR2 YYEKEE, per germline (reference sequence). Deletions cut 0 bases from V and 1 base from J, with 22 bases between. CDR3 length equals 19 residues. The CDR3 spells CASSLAYAGGITANTEAFF. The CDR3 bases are TGTGCCAGCAGCTTGGCGTATGCGGGGGGAATTACAGCGAACACTGAAGCTTTCTTT. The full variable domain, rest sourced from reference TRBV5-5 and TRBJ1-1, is DAGVTQSPTHLIKTRGQQVTLRCSPISGHKSVSWYQQVLGQGPQFIFQYYEKEERGRGNFPDRFSARQFPNYSSELNVNALLLGDSALYLCASSLAYAGGITANTEAFFGQGTRLTVV.

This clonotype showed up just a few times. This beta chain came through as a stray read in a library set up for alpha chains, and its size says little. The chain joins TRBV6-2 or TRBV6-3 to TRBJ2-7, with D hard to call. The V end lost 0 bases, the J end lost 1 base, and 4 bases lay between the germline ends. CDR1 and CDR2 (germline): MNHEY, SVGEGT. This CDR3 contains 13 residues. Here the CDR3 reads CASSYSGSYEQYF. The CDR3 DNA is TGTGCCAGCAGTTACTCTGGTTCCTACGAGCAGTACTTC.

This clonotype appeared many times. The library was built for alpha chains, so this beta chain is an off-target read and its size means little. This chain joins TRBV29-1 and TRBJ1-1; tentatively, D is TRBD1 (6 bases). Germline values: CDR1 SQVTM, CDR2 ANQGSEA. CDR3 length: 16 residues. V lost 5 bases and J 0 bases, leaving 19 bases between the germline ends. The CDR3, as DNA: TGCAGCGTTCTTACAGGGTCTGGACGTGTGAACACTGAAGCTTTCTTT. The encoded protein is CSVLTGSGRVNTEAFF.

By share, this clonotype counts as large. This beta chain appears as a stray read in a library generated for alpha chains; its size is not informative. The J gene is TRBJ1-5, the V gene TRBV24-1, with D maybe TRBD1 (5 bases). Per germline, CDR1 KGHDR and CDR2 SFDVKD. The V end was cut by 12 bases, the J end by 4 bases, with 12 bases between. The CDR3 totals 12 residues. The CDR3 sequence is CAPGGGNQPQHF. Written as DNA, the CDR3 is TGTGCCCCGGGGGGGGGGAATCAGCCCCAGCATTTT.

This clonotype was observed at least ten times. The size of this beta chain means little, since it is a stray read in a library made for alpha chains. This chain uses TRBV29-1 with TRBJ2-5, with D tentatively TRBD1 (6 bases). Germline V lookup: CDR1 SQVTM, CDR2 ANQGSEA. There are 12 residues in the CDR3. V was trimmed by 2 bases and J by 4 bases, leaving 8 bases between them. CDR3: CSVELTGETQYF. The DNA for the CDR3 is TGCAGCGTTGAATTGACAGGAGAGACCCAGTACTTC.

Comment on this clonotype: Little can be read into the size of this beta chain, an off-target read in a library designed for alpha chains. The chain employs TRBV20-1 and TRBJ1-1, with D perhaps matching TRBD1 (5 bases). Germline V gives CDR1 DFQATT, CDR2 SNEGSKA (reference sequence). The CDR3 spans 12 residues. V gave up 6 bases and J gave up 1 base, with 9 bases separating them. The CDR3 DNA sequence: TGCAGTGCAGGGGCCGGGAACACTGAAGCTTTCTTT. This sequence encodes CSAGAGNTEAFF.

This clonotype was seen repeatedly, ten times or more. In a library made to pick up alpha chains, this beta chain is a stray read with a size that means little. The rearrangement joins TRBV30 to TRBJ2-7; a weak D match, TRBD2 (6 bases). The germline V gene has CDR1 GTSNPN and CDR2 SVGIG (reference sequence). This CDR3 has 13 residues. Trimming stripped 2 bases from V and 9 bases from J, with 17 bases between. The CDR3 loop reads CAWSLWLEEGQYF. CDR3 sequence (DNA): TGTGCCTGGAGTCTCTGGTTGGAGGAGGGGCAGTACTTC.

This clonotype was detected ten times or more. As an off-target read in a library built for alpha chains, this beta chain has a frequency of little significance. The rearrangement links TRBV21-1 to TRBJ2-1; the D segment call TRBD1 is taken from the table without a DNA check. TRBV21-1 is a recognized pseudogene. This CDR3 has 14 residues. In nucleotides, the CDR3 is TGTGCCAGCACCCCGGGACAGGGGGCAGGAGAGCAGTTCTTC. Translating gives CASTPGQGAGEQFF.

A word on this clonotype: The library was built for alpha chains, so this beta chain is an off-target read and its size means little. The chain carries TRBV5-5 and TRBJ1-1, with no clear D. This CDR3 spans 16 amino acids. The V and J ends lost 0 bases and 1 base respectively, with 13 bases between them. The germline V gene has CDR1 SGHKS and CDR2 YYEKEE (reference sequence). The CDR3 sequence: CASSLVLAGPNTEAFF. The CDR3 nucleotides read TGTGCCAGCAGCTTGGTATTGGCCGGCCCGAACACTGAAGCTTTCTTT.

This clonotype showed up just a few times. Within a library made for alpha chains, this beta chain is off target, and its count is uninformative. DNA of the CDR3: TGTGCCAGCAGTTACGGAACAGCCGATGAGCAGTTCTTC. It is translated as CASSYGTADEQFF. The chain employs TRBV6-5 and TRBJ2-1; the D is unclear. Trimming took 2 bases from V and 8 from J, leaving 10 bases between them. Germline loops: CDR1 MNHEY, CDR2 SVGAGI. This CDR3 is built from 13 residues.

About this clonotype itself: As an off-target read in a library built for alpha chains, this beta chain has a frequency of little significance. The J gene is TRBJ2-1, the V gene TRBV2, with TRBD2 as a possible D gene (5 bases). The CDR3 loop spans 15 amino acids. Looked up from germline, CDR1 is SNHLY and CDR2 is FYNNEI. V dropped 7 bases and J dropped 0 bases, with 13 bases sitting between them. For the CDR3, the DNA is TGTGCCAGCACCGAGGGCCGGTCCTCCTACAATGAGCAGTTCTTC. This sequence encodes CASTEGRSSYNEQFF.

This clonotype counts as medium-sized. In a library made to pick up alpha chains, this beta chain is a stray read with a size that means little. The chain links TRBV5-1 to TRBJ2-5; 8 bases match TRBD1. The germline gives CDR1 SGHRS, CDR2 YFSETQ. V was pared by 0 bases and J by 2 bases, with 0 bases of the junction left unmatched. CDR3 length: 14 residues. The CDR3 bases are TGCGCCAGCAGCTTGGGGACAGGGCAAGAGACCCAGTACTTC. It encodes CASSLGTGQETQYF.

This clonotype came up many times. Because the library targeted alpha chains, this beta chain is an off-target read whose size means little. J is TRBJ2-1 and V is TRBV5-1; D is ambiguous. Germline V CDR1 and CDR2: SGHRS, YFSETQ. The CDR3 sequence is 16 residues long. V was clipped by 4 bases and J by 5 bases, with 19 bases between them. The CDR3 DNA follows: TGCGCCAGCAGCACCCAAGGACCTCCACTCCACAATGAGCAGTTCTTC. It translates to CASSTQGPPLHNEQFF.

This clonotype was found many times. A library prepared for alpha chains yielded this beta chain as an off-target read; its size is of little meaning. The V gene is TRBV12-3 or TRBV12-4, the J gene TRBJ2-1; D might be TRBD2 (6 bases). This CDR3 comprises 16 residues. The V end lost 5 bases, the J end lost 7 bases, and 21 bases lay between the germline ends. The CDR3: CASSTFRAGRSNEQFF. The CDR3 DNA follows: TGTGCCAGCAGTACCTTTCGGGCGGGACGGTCAAATGAGCAGTTCTTC.

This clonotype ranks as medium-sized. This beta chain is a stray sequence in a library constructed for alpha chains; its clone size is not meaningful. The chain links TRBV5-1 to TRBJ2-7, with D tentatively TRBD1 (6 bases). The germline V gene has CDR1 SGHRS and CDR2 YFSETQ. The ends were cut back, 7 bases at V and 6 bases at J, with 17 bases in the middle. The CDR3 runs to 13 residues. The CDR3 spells CASSRKQGSEQYF. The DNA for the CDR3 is TGCGCCAGCTCCAGAAAACAGGGATCCGAGCAGTACTTC.